A single T cell receptor beta chain is shown here with its context. The record originates from a study of T cell changes during pregnancy in multiple sclerosis. Per the germline V gene, CDR1 is MNHNY and CDR2 is SVGAGI (reference sequence). The CDR3 runs to 15 residues. J was trimmed by 0 bases and V by 5 bases; bases with no gene match: 6. Clones were read by immunoSEQ multiplex PCR, and TCRdb kept only the in-frame ones, dropping some. This sample has approximately 50,000 clones; 85% to 95% occur once, and the top ten carry just over 0.65%. The V call is TRBV6-6, the J call TRBJ2-7, with TRBD1 identical over 8 bases. The starting material was CD4+ T cells from peripheral blood mononuclear cells, obtained in the third trimester of pregnancy. The clonotype was recovered from a female donor with multiple sclerosis, enrolled in a pregnancy study. CDR3 in amino acids: CASSARTGPSYEQYF. Written as DNA, the CDR3 is TGTGCCAGCAGTGCACGGACAGGGCCCTCCTACGAGCAGTACTTC.